The source of this TCR beta chain is a study of cytomegalovirus exposure and HLA in healthy donors. About the research overall: In terms of ancestry, the Caucasian-associated cluster contained 81% of the roughly 400 genotyped donors. Study observations and caveats: Because they were indistinguishable, some V segments, including TRBV6-2 and TRBV6-3, were excluded.

This PCR relied on a set of 60 Vbeta primers and 13 Jbeta primers. Some clones are missing from TCRdb's copy, which holds only in-frame ones; the method was immunoSEQ multiplex PCR. The sample shows some 100,000 clones, approximately 72% of them seen only once. V lost 6 bases and J 5 bases, leaving 17 bases between the germline ends. Germline CDR1 MDHEN, CDR2 SYDVKM. The CDR3 consists of 15 residues. This clone was seen more than once but under ten times. Its antigen is not known. The sequence was obtained from a woman in her seventies in good health and CMV-seropositive. The specimen sequenced was PBMCs. The V call is TRBV28, the J call TRBJ2-1; D remains ambiguous. CDR3 region: CASSRPPPPNNEQFF. The CDR3 coding sequence is TGTGCCAGCAGCCGCCCCCCCCCACCTAACAATGAGCAGTTCTTC.